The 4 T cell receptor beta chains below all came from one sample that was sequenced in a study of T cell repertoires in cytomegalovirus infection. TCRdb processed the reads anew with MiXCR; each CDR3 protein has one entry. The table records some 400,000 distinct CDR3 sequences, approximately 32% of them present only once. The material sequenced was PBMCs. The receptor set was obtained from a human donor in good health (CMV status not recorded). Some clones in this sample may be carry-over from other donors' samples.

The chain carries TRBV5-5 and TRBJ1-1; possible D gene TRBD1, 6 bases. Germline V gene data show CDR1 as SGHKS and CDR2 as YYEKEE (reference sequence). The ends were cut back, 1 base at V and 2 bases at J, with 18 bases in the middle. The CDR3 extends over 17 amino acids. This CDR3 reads CASSLSQGPVVNTEAFF. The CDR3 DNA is TGTGCCAGCAGCTTGAGTCAGGGGCCTGTAGTTAACACTGAAGCTTTCTTT.

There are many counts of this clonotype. In nucleotides, the CDR3 is TGTGCCAGCAGCTTCAGACGAAGCGGGACCGGGGAGCTGTTTTTT. This gives the protein CASSFRRSGTGELFF. The chain couples TRBV7-2 to TRBJ2-2; TRBD2 might be the D (6 bases). V was cut by 3 bases and J by 5 bases, with 13 bases left in between. The germline gives CDR1 SGHTA, CDR2 FQGNSA. The CDR3 covers 15 residues.

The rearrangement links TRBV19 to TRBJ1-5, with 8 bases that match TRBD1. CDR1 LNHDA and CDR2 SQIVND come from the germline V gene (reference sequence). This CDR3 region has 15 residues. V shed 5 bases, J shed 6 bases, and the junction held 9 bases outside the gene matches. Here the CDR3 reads CASSSDRGGSQPQHF. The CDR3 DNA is TGTGCCAGTAGTTCCGACAGGGGAGGCAGTCAGCCCCAGCATTTT.

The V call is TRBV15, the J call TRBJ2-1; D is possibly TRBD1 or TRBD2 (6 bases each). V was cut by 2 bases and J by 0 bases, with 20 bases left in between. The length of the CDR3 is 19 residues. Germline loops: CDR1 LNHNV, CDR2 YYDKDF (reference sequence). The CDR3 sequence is CATSRKQARGQSSYNEQFF. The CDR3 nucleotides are TGTGCCACCAGCAGAAAACAAGCCCGGGGGCAGAGCTCCTACAATGAGCAGTTCTTC. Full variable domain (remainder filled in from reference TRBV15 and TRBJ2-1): DAMVIQNPRYQVTQFGKPVTLSCSQTLNHNVMYWYQQKSSQAPKLLFHYYDKDFNNEADTPDNFQSRRPNTSFCFLDIRSPGLGDTAMYLCATSRKQARGQSSYNEQFFGPGTRLTVL.